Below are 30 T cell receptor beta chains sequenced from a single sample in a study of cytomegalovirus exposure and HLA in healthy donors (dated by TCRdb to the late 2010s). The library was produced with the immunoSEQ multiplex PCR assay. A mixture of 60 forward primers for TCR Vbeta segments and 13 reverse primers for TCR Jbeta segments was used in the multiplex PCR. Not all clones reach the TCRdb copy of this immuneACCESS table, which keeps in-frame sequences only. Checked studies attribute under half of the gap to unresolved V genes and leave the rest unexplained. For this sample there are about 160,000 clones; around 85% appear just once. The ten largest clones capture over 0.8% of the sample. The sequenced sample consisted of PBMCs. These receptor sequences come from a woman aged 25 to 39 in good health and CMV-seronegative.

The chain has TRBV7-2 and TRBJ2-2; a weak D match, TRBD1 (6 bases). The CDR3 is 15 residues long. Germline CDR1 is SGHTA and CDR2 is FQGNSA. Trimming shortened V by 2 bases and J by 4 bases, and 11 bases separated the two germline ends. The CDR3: CASSLYRDGTGELFF. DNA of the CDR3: TGTGCCAGCAGCTTATACAGGGATGGCACCGGGGAGCTGTTTTTT.

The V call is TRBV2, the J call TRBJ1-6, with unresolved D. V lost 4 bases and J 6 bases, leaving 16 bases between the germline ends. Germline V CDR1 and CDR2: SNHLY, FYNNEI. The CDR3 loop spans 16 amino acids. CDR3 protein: CASSGSRTAGNSPLHF. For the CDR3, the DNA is TGTGCCAGCAGTGGAAGTCGGACGGCGGGTAATTCACCCCTCCACTTT.

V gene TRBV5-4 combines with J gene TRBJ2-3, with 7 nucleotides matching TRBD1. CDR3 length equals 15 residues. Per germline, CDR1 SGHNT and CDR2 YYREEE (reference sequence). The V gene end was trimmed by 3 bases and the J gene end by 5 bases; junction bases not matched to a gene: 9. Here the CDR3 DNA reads TGTGCCAGCAGCTCGCGACAGGGCCCAGGAGATACGCAGTATTTT. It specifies CASSSRQGPGDTQYF.

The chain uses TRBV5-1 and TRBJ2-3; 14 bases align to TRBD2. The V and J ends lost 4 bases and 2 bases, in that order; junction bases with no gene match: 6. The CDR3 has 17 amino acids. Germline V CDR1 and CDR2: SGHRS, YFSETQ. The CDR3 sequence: CASSPPGLAGVTDTQYF. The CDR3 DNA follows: TGCGCCAGCAGCCCTCCGGGACTAGCGGGAGTCACAGATACGCAGTATTTT. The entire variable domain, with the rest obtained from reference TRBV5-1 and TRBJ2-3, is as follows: KAGVTQTPRYLIKTRGQQVTLSCSPISGHRSVSWYQQTPGQGLQFLFEYFSETQRNKGNFPGRFSGRQFSNSRSEMNVSTLELGDSALYLCASSPPGLAGVTDTQYFGPGTRLTVL.

CDR3 coding DNA: TGCGCCAGCAGCTTGGAGCCTACAGTTATCAACTCTGGAAACACCATATATTTT. Translated: CASSLEPTVINSGNTIYF. The rearrangement links TRBV5-1 to TRBJ1-3; D is uncertain. V lost 0 bases to trimming and J lost 0 bases, with 16 bases between them. The CDR3 contains 18 residues. In germline, CDR1 is SGHRS, CDR2 YFSETQ.

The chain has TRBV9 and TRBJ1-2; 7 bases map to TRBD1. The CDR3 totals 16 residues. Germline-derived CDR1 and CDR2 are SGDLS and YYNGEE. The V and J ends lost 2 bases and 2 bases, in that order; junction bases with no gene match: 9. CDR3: CASSVFDRVGNYGYTF. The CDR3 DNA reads TGTGCCAGCAGCGTGTTTGACAGGGTAGGAAACTATGGCTACACCTTC.

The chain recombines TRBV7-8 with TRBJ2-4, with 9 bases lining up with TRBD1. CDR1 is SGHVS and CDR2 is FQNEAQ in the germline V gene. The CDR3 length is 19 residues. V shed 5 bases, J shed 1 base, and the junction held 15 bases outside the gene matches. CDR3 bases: TGTGCCAGCAGCCCCCAGACCCCAACAGGGGGCTTTGCCAAAAACATTCAGTACTTC. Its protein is CASSPQTPTGGFAKNIQYF.

CDR3 sequence reads: CSVEDNEQYF. As DNA, the CDR3 is TGCAGCGTTGAAGATAACGAGCAGTACTTC. The chain has TRBV29-1 and TRBJ2-7; no clear D gene. The CDR3 spans 10 residues. Between the trimmed V and J ends, which lost 0 bases and 5 bases, there was a span of 2 bases. Germline lookup yields CDR1 SQVTM and CDR2 ANQGSEA.

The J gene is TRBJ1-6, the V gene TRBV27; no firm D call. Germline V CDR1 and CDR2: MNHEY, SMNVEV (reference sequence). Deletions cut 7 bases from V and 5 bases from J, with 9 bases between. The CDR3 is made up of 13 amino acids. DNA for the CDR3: TGTGCCAGCAAGAGGCTGAATAATTCACCCCTCCACTTT. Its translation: CASKRLNNSPLHF.

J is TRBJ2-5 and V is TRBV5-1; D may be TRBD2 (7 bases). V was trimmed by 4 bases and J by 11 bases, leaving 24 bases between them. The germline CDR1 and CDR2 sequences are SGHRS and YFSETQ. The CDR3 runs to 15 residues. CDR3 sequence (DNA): TGCGCCAGCAGCCCCCTGTTGGGGGGCGCGGGAGAGCAGTACTTC. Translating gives CASSPLLGGAGEQYF.

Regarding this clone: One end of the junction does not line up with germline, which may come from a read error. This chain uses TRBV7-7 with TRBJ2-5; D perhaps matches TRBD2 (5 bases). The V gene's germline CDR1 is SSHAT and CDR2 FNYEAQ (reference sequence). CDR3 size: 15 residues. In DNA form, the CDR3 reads TGTACCAGCAGCTTAGGTCCTAGCCCAAAAGAGACCCAGTACTTC. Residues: CTSSLGPSPKETQYF.

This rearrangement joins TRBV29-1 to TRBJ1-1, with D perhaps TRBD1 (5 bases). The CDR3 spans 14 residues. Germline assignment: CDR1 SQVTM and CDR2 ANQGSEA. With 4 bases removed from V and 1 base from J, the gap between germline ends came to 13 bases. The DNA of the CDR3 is TGCAGCGTTGGAAGGCTGGACAAGAACACTGAAGCTTTCTTT. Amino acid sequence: CSVGRLDKNTEAFF.

The CDR3 DNA is TGTGCCATCAGTCTTTCAGGGCTCAATGAGCAGTTCTTC. This sequence encodes CAISLSGLNEQFF. V is TRBV10-3 and J is TRBJ2-1; perhaps TRBD1 as D (5 bases). The germline V and J ends were trimmed by 5 bases and 6 bases, with 11 bases remaining between them. This CDR3 has 13 amino acids. Per germline, CDR1 ENHRY and CDR2 SYGVKD.

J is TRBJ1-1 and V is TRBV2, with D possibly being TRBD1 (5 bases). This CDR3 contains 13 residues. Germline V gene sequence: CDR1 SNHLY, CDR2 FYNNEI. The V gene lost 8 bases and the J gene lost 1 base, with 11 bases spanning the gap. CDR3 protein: CASREGPNTEAFF. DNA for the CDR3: TGTGCCAGCCGGGAGGGACCGAACACTGAAGCTTTCTTT.

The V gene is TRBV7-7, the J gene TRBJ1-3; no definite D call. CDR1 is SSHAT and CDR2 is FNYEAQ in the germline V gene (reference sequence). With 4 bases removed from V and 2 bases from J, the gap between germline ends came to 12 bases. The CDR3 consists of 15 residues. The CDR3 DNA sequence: TGTGCCAGCAGCTCCCTTAGCGGGGCTGGAAACACCATATATTTT. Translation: CASSSLSGAGNTIYF.

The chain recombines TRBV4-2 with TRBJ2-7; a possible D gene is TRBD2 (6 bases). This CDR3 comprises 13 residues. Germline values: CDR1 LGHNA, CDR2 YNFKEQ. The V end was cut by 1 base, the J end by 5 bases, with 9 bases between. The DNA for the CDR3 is TGTGCCAGCAGCCAAGTCCTAGCGAACGAGCAGTACTTC. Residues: CASSQVLANEQYF.

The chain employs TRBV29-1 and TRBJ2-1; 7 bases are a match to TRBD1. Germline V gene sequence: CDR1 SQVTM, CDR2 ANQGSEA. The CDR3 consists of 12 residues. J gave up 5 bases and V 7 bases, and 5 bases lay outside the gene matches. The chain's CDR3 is CSATTGNNEQFF. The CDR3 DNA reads TGCAGCGCGACGACAGGGAACAATGAGCAGTTCTTC.

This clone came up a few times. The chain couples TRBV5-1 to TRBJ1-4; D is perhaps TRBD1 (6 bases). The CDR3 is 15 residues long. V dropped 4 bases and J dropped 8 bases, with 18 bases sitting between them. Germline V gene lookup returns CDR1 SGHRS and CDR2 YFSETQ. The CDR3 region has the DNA TGCGCCAGCAGCCCCGGGGGGCGATCGGAGGAAAAACTGTTTTTT. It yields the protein CASSPGGRSEEKLFF.

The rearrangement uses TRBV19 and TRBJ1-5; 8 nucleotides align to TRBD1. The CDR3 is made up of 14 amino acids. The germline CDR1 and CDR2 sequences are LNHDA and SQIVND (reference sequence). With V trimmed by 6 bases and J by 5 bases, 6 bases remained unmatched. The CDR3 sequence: CASRSRGRYQPQHF. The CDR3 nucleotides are TGTGCCAGTAGGAGCAGGGGGCGATATCAGCCCCAGCATTTT.

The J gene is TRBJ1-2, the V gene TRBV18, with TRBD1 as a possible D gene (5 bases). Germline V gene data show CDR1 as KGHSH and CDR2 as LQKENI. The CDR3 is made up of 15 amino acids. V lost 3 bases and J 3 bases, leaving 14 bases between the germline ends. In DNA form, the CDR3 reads TGTGCCAGCTCACCGACCAGGGAAGGCGACTATGGCTACACCTTC. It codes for CASSPTREGDYGYTF.

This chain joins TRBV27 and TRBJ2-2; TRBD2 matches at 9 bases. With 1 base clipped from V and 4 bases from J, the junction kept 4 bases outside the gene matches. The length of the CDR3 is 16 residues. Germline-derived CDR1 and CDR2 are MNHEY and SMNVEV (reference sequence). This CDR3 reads CASSLWRGGLTGELFF. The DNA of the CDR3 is TGTGCCAGCAGTTTATGGCGGGGGGGCCTCACCGGGGAGCTGTTTTTT.

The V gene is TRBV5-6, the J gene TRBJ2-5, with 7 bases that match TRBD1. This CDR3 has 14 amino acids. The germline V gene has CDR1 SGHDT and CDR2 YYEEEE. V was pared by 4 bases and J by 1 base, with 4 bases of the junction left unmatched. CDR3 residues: CASSLDRAQETQYF. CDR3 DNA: TGTGCCAGCAGCCTTGACAGGGCCCAAGAGACCCAGTACTTC.

This CDR3 is CASSVGRASGYRTDTQYF. The CDR3, as DNA: TGTGCCAGCAGCGTAGGGAGGGCTAGCGGGTACCGCACAGATACGCAGTATTTT. The chain is built from TRBV9 and TRBJ2-3, with 8 bases lining up with TRBD2. V shed 0 bases, J shed 1 base, and the junction held 10 bases outside the gene matches. Germline V gene sequence: CDR1 SGDLS, CDR2 YYNGEE. This CDR3 region has 18 residues.

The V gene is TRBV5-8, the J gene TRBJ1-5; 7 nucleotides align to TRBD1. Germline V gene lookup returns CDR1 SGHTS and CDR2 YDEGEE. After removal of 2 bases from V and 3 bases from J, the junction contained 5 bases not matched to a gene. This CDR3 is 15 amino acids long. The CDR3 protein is CASSFVGTVNQPQHF. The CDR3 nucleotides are TGTGCCAGCAGCTTCGTGGGGACAGTCAATCAGCCCCAGCATTTT. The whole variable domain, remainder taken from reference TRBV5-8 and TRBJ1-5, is EAGVTQSPTHLIKTRGQQATLRCSPISGHTSVYWYQQALGLGLQFLLWYDEGEERNRGNFPPRFSGRQFPNYSSELNVNALELEDSALYLCASSFVGTVNQPQHFGDGTRLSIL.

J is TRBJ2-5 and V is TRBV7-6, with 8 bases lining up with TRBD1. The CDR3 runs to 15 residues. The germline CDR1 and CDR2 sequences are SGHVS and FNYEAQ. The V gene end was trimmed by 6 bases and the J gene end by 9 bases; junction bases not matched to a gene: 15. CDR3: CASSQALGQVGAQYF. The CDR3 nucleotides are TGTGCCAGCAGTCAGGCCCTGGGACAGGTGGGGGCCCAGTACTTC. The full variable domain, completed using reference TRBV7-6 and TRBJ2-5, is GAGVSQSPRYKVTKRGQDVALRCDPISGHVSLYWYRQALGQGPEFLTYFNYEAQQDKSGLPNDRFSAERPEGSISTLTIQRTEQRDSAMYRCASSQALGQVGAQYFGPGTRLLVL.

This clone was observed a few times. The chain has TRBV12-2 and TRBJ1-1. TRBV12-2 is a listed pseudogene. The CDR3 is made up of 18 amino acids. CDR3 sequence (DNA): TGTGCAAGTCGCTTAGATTTCCGGGACTATGCAATGGACACTGAAGCTTTCTTT. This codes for CASRLDFRDYAMDTEAFF.

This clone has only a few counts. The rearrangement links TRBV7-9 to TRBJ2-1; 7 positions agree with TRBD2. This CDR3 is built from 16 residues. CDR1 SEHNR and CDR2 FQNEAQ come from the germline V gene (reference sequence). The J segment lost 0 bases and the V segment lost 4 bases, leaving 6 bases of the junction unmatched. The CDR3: CASSSEGGGSYNEQFF. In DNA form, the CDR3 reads TGTGCCAGCAGCTCCGAAGGCGGGGGCTCCTACAATGAGCAGTTCTTC.

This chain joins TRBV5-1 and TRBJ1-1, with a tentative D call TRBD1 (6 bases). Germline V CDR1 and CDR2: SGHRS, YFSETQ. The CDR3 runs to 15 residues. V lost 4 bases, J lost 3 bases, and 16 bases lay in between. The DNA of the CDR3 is TGCGCCAGCAGCCCCGAGCGGGGGCTGGACACTGAAGCTTTCTTT. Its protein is CASSPERGLDTEAFF.

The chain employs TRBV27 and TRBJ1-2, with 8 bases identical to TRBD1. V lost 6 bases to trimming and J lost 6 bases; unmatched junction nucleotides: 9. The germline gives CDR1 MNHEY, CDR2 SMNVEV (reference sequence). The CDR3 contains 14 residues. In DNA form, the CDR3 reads TGTGCCAGCAGCCCAGGGGGCCCCCCCAATGGCTACACCTTC. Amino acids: CASSPGGPPNGYTF.

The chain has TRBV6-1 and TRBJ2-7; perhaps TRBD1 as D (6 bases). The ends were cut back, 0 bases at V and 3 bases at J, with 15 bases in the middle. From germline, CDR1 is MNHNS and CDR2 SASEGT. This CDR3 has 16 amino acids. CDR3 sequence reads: CASSEARTELRYEQYF. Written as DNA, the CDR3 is TGTGCCAGCAGTGAAGCGAGGACAGAATTACGCTACGAGCAGTACTTC.